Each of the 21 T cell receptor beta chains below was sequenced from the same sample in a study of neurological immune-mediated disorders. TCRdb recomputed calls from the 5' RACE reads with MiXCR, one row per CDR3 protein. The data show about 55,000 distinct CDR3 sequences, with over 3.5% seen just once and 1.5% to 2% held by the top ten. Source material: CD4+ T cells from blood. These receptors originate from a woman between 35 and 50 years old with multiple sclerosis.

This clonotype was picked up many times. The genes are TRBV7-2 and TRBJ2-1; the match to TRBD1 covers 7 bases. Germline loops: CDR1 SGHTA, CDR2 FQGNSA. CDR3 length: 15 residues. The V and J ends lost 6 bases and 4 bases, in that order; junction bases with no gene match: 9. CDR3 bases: TGTGCCAGCAGAGAGACAGGGACCTCTTACAATGAGCAGTTCTTC. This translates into CASRETGTSYNEQFF.

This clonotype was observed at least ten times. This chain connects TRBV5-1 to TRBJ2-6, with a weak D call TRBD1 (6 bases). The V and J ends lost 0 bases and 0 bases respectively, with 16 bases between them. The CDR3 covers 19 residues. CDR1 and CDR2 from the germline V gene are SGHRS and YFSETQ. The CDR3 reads CASSLGLRTVPSGANVLTF. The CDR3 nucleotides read TGCGCCAGCAGCTTGGGGTTAAGGACAGTCCCCTCTGGGGCCAACGTCCTGACTTTC.

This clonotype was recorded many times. Written as DNA, the CDR3 is TGTGCCAGCAGCCCGGGGTTGGCTAACACTGAAGCTTTCTTT. This codes for CASSPGLANTEAFF. The chain links TRBV3-1 to TRBJ1-1, with D unresolved. The CDR3 contains 14 residues. Deletions cut 4 bases from V and 2 bases from J, with 11 bases between. Germline V gene lookup returns CDR1 LGHDT and CDR2 YNNKEL (reference sequence).

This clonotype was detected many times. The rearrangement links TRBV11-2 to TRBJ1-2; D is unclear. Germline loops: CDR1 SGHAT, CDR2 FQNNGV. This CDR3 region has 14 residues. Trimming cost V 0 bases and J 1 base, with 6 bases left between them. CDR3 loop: CASSLDWSNYGYTF. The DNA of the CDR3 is TGTGCCAGCAGCTTAGATTGGAGTAACTATGGCTACACCTTC.

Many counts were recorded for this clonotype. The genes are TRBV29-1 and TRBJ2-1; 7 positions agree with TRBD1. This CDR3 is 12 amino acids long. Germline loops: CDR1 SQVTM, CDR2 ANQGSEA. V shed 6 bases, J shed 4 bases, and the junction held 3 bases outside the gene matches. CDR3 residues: CSVRQGYNEQFF. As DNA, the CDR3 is TGCAGCGTCCGACAGGGTTACAATGAGCAGTTCTTC.

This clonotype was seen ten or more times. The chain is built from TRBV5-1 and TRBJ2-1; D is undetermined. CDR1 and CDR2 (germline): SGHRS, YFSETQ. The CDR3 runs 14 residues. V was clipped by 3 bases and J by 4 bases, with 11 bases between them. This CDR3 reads CASSSIRGYNEQFF. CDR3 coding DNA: TGCGCCAGCAGCTCTATCCGCGGTTACAATGAGCAGTTCTTC.

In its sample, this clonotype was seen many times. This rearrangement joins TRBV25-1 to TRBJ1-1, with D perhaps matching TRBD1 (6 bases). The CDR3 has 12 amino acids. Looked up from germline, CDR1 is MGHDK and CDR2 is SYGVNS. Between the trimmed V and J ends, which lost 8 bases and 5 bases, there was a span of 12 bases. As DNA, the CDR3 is TGTGCCAGCGGGGGCTATTTTACTGAAGCTTTCTTT. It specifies CASGGYFTEAFF.

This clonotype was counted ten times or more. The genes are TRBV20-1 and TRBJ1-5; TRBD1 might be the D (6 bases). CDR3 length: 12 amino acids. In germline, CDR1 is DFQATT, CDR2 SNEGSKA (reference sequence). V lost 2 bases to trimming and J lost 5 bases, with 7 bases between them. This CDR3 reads CSARQGHQPQHF. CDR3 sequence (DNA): TGCAGTGCTAGACAGGGGCATCAGCCCCAGCATTTT.

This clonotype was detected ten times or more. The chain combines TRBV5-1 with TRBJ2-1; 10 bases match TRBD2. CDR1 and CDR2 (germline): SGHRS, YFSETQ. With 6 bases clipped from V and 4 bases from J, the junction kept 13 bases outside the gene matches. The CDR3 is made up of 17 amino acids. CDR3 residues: CASNALAGAGGYNEQFF. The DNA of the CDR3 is TGCGCCAGCAATGCGCTAGCGGGGGCCGGGGGGTACAATGAGCAGTTCTTC. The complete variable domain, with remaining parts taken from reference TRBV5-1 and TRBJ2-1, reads KAGVTQTPRYLIKTRGQQVTLSCSPISGHRSVSWYQQTPGQGLQFLFEYFSETQRNKGNFPGRFSGRQFSNSRSEMNVSTLELGDSALYLCASNALAGAGGYNEQFFGPGTRLTVL.

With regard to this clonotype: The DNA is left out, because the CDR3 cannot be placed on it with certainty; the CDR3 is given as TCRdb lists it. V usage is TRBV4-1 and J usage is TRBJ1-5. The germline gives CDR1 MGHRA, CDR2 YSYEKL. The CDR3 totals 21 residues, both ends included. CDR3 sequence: CASSPLGGQEQYFGPGQPQHF.

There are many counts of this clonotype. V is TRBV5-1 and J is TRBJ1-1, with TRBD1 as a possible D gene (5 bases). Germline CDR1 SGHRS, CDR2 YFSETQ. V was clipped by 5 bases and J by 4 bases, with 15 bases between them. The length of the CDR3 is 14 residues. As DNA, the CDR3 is TGCGCCAGCAGTGACCAGGGTGAGAGCACTGAAGCTTTCTTT. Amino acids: CASSDQGESTEAFF. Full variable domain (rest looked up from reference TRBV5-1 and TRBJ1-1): KAGVTQTPRYLIKTRGQQVTLSCSPISGHRSVSWYQQTPGQGLQFLFEYFSETQRNKGNFPGRFSGRQFSNSRSEMNVSTLELGDSALYLCASSDQGESTEAFFGQGTRLTVV.

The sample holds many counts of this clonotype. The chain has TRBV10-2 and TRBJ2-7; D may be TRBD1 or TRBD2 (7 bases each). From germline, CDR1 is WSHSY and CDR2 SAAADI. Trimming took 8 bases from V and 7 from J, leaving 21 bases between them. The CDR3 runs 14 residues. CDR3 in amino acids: CASGGGKGAGEQYF. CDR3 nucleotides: TGCGCCAGCGGCGGGGGTAAGGGGGCAGGAGAGCAGTACTTC.

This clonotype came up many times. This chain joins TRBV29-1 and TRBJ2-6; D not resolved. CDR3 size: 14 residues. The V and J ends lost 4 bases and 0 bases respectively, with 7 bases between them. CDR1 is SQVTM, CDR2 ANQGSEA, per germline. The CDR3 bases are TGCAGCGTTGGGCTTTCCTCTGGGGCCAACGTCCTGACTTTC. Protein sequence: CSVGLSSGANVLTF. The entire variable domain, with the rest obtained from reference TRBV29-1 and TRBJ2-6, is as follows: SAVISQKPSRDICQRGTSLTIQCQVDSQVTMMFWYRQQPGQSLTLIATANQGSEATYESGFVIDKFPISRPNLTFSTLTVSNMSPEDSSIYLCSVGLSSGANVLTFGAGSRLTVL.

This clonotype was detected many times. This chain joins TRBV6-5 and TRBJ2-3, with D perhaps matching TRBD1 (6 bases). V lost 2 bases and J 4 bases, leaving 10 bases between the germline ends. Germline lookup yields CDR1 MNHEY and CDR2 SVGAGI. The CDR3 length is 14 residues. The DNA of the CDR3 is TGTGCCAGCAGTTACGGGGGCCTGGCAGATACGCAGTATTTT. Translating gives CASSYGGLADTQYF.

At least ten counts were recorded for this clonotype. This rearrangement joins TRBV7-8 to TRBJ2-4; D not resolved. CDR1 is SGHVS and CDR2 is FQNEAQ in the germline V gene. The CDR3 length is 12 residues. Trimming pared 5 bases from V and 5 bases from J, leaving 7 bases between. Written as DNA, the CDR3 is TGTGCCAGCAGCCCCTGGGAAAACATTCAGTACTTC. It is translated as CASSPWENIQYF.

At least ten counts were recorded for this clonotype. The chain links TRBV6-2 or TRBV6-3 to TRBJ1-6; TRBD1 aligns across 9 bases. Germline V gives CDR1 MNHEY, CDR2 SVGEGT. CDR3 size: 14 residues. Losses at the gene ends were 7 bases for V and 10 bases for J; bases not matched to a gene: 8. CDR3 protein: CASTPGQGRSPLHF. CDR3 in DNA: TGTGCCAGCACCCCGGGACAGGGACGATCACCCCTCCACTTT.

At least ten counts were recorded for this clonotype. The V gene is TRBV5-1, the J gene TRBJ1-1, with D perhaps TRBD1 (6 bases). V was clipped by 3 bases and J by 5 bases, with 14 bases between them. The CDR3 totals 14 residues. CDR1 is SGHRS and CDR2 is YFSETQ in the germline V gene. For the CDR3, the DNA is TGCGCCAGCAGCTCAGGGACACGGGGGACTGAAGCTTTCTTT. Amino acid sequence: CASSSGTRGTEAFF.

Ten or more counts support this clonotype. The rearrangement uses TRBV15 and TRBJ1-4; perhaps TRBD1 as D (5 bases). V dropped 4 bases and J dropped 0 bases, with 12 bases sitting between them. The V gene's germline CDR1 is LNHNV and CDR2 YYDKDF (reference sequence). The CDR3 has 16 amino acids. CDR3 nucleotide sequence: TGTGCCACCAGCAACCCAGGGAGGGCAACTAATGAAAAACTGTTTTTT. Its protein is CATSNPGRATNEKLFF. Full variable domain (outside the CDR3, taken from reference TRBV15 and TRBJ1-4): DAMVIQNPRYQVTQFGKPVTLSCSQTLNHNVMYWYQQKSSQAPKLLFHYYDKDFNNEADTPDNFQSRRPNTSFCFLDIRSPGLGDTAMYLCATSNPGRATNEKLFFGSGTQLSVL.

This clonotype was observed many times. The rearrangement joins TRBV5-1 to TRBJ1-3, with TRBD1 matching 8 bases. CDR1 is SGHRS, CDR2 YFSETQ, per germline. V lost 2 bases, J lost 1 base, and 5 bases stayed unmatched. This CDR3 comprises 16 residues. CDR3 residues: CASSFGQGRSGNTIYF. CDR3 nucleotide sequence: TGCGCCAGCAGCTTCGGACAGGGAAGGTCTGGAAACACCATATATTTT.

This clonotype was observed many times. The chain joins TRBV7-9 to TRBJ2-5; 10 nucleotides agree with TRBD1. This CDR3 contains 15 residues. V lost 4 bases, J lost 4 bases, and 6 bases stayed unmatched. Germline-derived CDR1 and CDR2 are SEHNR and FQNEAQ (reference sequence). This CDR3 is CASSSGQGVSETQYF. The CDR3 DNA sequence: TGTGCCAGCAGCTCCGGACAGGGGGTATCAGAGACCCAGTACTTC. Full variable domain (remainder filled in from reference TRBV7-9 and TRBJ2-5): DTGVSQNPRHKITKRGQNVTFRCDPISEHNRLYWYRQTLGQGPEFLTYFQNEAQLEKSRLLSDRFSAERPKGSFSTLEIQRTEQGDSAMYLCASSSGQGVSETQYFGPGTRLLVL.

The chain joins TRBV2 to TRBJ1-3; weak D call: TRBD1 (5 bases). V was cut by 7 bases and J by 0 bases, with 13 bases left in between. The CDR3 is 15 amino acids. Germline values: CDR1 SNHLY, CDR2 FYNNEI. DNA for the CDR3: TGTGCCAGCAAGCAGCCGGGGACCTCTGGAAACACCATATATTTT. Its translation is CASKQPGTSGNTIYF.